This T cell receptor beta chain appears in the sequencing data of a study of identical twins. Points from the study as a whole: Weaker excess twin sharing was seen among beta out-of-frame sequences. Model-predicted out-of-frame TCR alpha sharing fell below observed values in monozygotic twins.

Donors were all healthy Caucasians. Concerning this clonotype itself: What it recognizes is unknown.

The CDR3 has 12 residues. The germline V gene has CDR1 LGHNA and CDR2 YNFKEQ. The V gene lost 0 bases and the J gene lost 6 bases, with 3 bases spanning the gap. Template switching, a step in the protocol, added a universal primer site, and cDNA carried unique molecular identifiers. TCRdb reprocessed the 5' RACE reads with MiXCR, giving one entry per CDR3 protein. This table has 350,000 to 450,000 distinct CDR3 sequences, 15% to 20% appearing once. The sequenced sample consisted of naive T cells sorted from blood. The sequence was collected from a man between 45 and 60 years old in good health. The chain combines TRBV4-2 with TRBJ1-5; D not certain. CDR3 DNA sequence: TGTGCCAGCAGCCAAGAATCTCAGCCCCAGCATTTT. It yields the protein CASSQESQPQHF.